These 8 T cell receptor beta chains were all obtained from the same sample, sequenced in a study of shared T cell receptors in the human thymus. TCRdb's copy holds only in-frame clones and misses some; the assay was immunoSEQ multiplex PCR. The table has under 850,000 clones, 70% to 90% seen once; the top ten hold over 0.008%. Another study also made use of these data, one on human thymus T cells.

Specimen: thymocytes. The receptors derive from a boy under two years old with a congenital heart defect.

The CDR3 region has the DNA TGCGCCAGCAGCCAAGTATACAGGCTGAGCTCTGGGGCCAACGTCCTGACTTTC. Protein product: CASSQVYRLSSGANVLTF. The chain joins TRBV4-3 to TRBJ2-6; a possible D gene is TRBD1 (5 bases). Germline CDR1 reads LGHNA; CDR2 reads YSLEER. Trimming stripped 1 base from V and 0 bases from J, with 13 bases between. There are 18 residues in the CDR3.

This clone was seen more than once but under ten times. V usage is TRBV7-2 and J usage is TRBJ2-7; weak D call: TRBD2 (7 bases). The CDR3 totals 16 residues. Germline CDR1 and CDR2: SGHTA and FQGNSA. V lost 6 bases to trimming and J lost 0 bases, with 18 bases between them. CDR3 DNA sequence: TGTGCCAGCAGACCCCCCCGGGGGGCCTTCTCCTACGAGCAGTACTTC. This sequence encodes CASRPPRGAFSYEQYF.

V and J are TRBV4-1 and TRBJ2-5; 12 nucleotides match TRBD2. V dropped 0 bases and J dropped 3; count of bases not matched to a gene: 17. The germline gives CDR1 MGHRA, CDR2 YSYEKL. This CDR3 has 21 residues. The CDR3 is CASSQDNARLAGEMWEETQYF. DNA of the CDR3: TGCGCCAGCAGCCAAGATAACGCGAGACTAGCGGGAGAGATGTGGGAAGAGACCCAGTACTTC.

The chain has TRBV2 and TRBJ2-7; 9 bases fit TRBD1. The CDR3 extends over 14 amino acids. Germline V gene sequence: CDR1 SNHLY, CDR2 FYNNEI. J gave up 3 bases and V 3 bases, and 3 bases lay outside the gene matches. The CDR3 spells CASSETGGDYEQYF. CDR3 DNA: TGTGCCAGCAGTGAGACAGGGGGGGACTACGAGCAGTACTTC.

The rearrangement joins TRBV2 to TRBJ2-7; 7 positions agree with TRBD2. J lost 0 bases, V lost 6 bases, and 8 bases had no gene match. Germline V gives CDR1 SNHLY, CDR2 FYNNEI. The CDR3 is made up of 15 amino acids. The chain's CDR3 is CASRSGGRFSYEQYF. CDR3 nucleotide sequence: TGTGCCAGCAGATCAGGCGGGAGATTCTCCTACGAGCAGTACTTC.

The chain employs TRBV19 and TRBJ2-2, with TRBD1 as a possible D gene (6 bases). V was cut by 5 bases and J by 6 bases, with 19 bases left in between. The length of the CDR3 is 16 residues. The germline CDR1 and CDR2 sequences are LNHDA and SQIVND (reference sequence). The CDR3 protein is CASSQDSPPGPGELFF. The CDR3 DNA follows: TGTGCCAGTAGTCAGGACAGTCCTCCCGGGCCCGGGGAGCTGTTTTTT. Full variable domain (remainder filled in from reference TRBV19 and TRBJ2-2): DGGITQSPKYLFRKEGQNVTLSCEQNLNHDAMYWYRQDPGQGLRLIYYSQIVNDFQKGDIAEGYSVSREKKESFPLTVTSAQKNPTAFYLCASSQDSPPGPGELFFGEGSRLTVL.

This clone was seen only once. The rearrangement links TRBV27 to TRBJ2-5; TRBD2 aligns across 14 bases. V shed 5 bases, J shed 5 bases, and the junction held 10 bases outside the gene matches. Germline V lookup: CDR1 MNHEY, CDR2 SMNVEV (reference sequence). The CDR3 length is 17 residues. The CDR3 reads CASSPRLAGGPGETQYF. CDR3 nucleotides: TGTGCCAGCAGTCCAAGACTAGCGGGAGGGCCGGGGGAGACCCAGTACTTC.

The gene calls are TRBV6-8 and TRBJ1-3; D is perhaps TRBD1 (6 bases). Germline CDR1 reads MNHGY; CDR2 reads SAAAGT. CDR3 length: 15 residues. V lost 6 bases and J lost 0, with 12 bases in between. CDR3 sequence: CASSQQGASGNTIYF. CDR3 nucleotides: TGTGCCAGCAGCCAACAGGGCGCCTCTGGAAACACCATATATTTT.